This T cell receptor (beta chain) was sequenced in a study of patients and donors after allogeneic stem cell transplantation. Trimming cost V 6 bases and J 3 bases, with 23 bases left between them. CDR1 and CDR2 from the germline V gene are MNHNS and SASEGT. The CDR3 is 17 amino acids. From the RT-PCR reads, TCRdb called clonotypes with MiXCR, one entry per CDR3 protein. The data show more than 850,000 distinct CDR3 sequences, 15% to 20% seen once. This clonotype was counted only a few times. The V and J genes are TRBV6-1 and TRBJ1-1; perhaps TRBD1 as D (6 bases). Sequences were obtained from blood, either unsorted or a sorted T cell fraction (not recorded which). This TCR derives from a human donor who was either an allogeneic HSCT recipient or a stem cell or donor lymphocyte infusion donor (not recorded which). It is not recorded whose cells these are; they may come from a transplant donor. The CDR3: CASRKLAPTGIDTEAFF. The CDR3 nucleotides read TGTGCCAGCAGAAAACTCGCCCCTACAGGGATTGACACTGAAGCTTTCTTT.